Sequencing of this T cell receptor beta chain was carried out in a study of blood T cell repertoires in COVID-19. Germline V gene lookup returns CDR1 SGHDT and CDR2 YYEEEE. With 5 bases removed from V and 3 bases from J, the gap between germline ends came to 12 bases. The CDR3 is 14 amino acids. Some clones are missing from TCRdb's copy, which holds only in-frame ones; the method was immunoSEQ multiplex PCR. The sample consists of roughly 120,000 clones, 70% to 80% of them appearing once. V and J are TRBV5-6 and TRBJ2-1; D might be TRBD2 (5 bases). The sequence was obtained from a woman older than 75 with acute or convalescent COVID-19. The specimen was peripheral blood. CDR3 sequence reads: CASSSLGSYNEQFF. The CDR3 region has the DNA TGTGCCAGCAGTTCTTTAGGGAGCTACAATGAGCAGTTCTTC.